These 14 T cell receptor beta chains were sequenced from one sample in a study of response to subunit inactivated influenza vaccine. TCRdb independently ran MiXCR on the RT-PCR reads; one entry per CDR3 protein. Here the sample spans roughly 290,000 distinct CDR3 sequences, 21% being singletons. The starting material was PBMCs from blood, obtained about 20 months after vaccination. The receptors were sampled from a man between 50 and 69 years old who received an inactivated influenza vaccine.

The rearrangement joins TRBV6-2 or TRBV6-3 to TRBJ1-1, with D possibly TRBD1 on 5 matching bases. This CDR3 has 12 amino acids. V was cut by 8 bases and J by 4 bases, with 11 bases left in between. Germline V gene sequence: CDR1 MNHEY, CDR2 SVGEGT. The CDR3 DNA reads as TGTGCCAGCCGGGGGGATAGCACTGAAGCTTTCTTT. Its translation: CASRGDSTEAFF.

On this clonotype: Since the CDR3 does not end with the conserved phenylalanine or tryptophan, this likely comes from a read error. The DNA is omitted, as the CDR3 cannot be located on it reliably, and the CDR3 follows TCRdb's listing. This chain uses TRBV7-9 with TRBJ2-5; no DNA check was done on the table's D call, TRBD1. The CDR3 extends over 8 residues, inclusive of both ends. Germline V gene lookup returns CDR1 SEHNR and CDR2 FQNEAQ (reference sequence). CDR3 residues: CALQGPQI.

The chain recombines TRBV4-3 with TRBJ2-1, with 12 bases aligning to TRBD2. The V segment lost 2 bases and the J segment 7 bases; nucleotides outside the gene matches: 12. The CDR3 is made up of 18 amino acids. Germline V gene data show CDR1 as LGHNA and CDR2 as YSLEER. The CDR3 DNA reads as TGCGCCAGCAGCCAAACCCTCTTACTAGCGGGGGGCGTGAATGAGCAGTTCTTC. Translating it yields CASSQTLLLAGGVNEQFF.

The chain employs TRBV9 and TRBJ1-4, with D perhaps matching TRBD1 (6 bases). The CDR3 spans 15 residues. Germline-derived CDR1 and CDR2 are SGDLS and YYNGEE. The V end was cut by 0 bases, the J end by 5 bases, with 11 bases between. The chain's CDR3 is CASSVAGTWNEKLFF. The CDR3 DNA sequence: TGTGCCAGCAGCGTAGCAGGGACATGGAATGAAAAACTGTTTTTT. Drawing the rest from reference TRBV9 and TRBJ1-4, the complete variable domain is DSGVTQTPKHLITATGQRVTLRCSPRSGDLSVYWYQQSLDQGLQFLIQYYNGEERAKGNILERFSAQQFPDLHSELNLSSLELGDSALYFCASSVAGTWNEKLFFGSGTQLSVL.

This clonotype occurred a few times. The chain couples TRBV5-4 to TRBJ1-2; 9 nucleotides align to TRBD1. The CDR3 covers 13 residues. The trim removed 4 bases at V and 9 bases at J, leaving 7 bases unmatched. Germline values: CDR1 SGHNT, CDR2 YYREEE (reference sequence). The CDR3 is CASSPGQGGRYTF. The DNA of the CDR3 is TGTGCCAGCAGCCCGGGACAGGGTGGACGCTACACCTTC.

The genes are TRBV19 and TRBJ2-2, with TRBD1 matching 8 bases. Germline CDR1 reads LNHDA; CDR2 reads SQIVND (reference sequence). This CDR3 spans 15 amino acids. Unmatched junction bases numbered 5, after V lost 5 bases and J lost 3 bases. DNA of the CDR3: TGTGCCAGTAGTCCAGGGGGCACGGACACCGGGGAGCTGTTTTTT. Residues: CASSPGGTDTGELFF.

This clonotype was counted a few times. V is TRBV20-1 and J is TRBJ2-1, with a tentative D call TRBD2 (6 bases). This CDR3 contains 13 residues. V was clipped by 5 bases and J by 10 bases, with 18 bases between them. Germline CDR1 reads DFQATT; CDR2 reads SNEGSKA (reference sequence). CDR3 sequence reads: CSAPRDGGGEQFF. The CDR3 DNA reads TGCAGTGCTCCGCGGGACGGGGGAGGAGAGCAGTTCTTC.

The V gene is TRBV6-5, the J gene TRBJ1-5; a possible D gene is TRBD1 (6 bases). The CDR3 runs 14 residues. Per the germline V gene, CDR1 is MNHEY and CDR2 is SVGAGI. The V end lost 6 bases, the J end lost 9 bases, and 18 bases lay between the germline ends. The CDR3 protein is CASSYTSRGLPQHF. The CDR3 nucleotides are TGTGCCAGCAGCTATACGTCACGGGGGCTGCCCCAGCATTTT.

The chain has TRBV7-9 and TRBJ2-5, with D hard to call. This CDR3 has 15 amino acids. CDR1 and CDR2 from the germline V gene are SEHNR and FQNEAQ (reference sequence). V was cut by 5 bases and J by 2 bases, with 15 bases left in between. CDR3 coding DNA: TGTGCCAGCAGCCCACGGTGGCTGGGACAAGAGACCCAGTACTTC. Its translation is CASSPRWLGQETQYF.

The rearrangement uses TRBV7-2 and TRBJ1-1; no reliable D call. V lost 2 bases, J lost 3 bases, and 19 bases lay in between. The length of the CDR3 is 17 residues. Germline V gene sequence: CDR1 SGHTA, CDR2 FQGNSA. CDR3 DNA sequence: TGTGCCAGCAGCTTAATGAGGCTCGAGGGAAGCGACACTGAAGCTTTCTTT. Its translation: CASSLMRLEGSDTEAFF.

This chain joins TRBV11-1 and TRBJ2-5, with 8 nucleotides matching TRBD1. Trimming cost V 4 bases and J 4 bases; bases outside gene matches: 11. This CDR3 contains 16 residues. The V gene's germline CDR1 is SGHAT and CDR2 FQDESV (reference sequence). This CDR3 reads CASSSGVRGPGETQYF. The CDR3 DNA sequence: TGTGCCAGCAGCTCAGGGGTCAGGGGGCCGGGAGAGACCCAGTACTTC.

This clonotype was counted a few times. The gene calls are TRBV12-3 or TRBV12-4 and TRBJ1-2, with D tentatively TRBD1 (6 bases). V gave up 6 bases and J gave up 6 bases, with 17 bases separating them. This CDR3 comprises 14 residues. The CDR3 sequence is CASRSQGRGDGYTF. CDR3 DNA sequence: TGTGCCAGCAGGTCGCAGGGCAGGGGCGATGGCTACACCTTC.

The V call is TRBV3-1, the J call TRBJ2-2; TRBD2 aligns across 10 bases. Germline CDR1 LGHDT, CDR2 YNNKEL (reference sequence). The CDR3 sequence is 15 residues long. The V gene end was trimmed by 0 bases and the J gene end by 6 bases; junction bases not matched to a gene: 1. The CDR3 sequence is CASSQETSGAGELFF. The CDR3 DNA reads as TGTGCCAGCAGCCAAGAAACTAGCGGGGCCGGGGAGCTGTTTTTT.

The gene calls are TRBV5-6 and TRBJ2-2; 8 nucleotides match TRBD1. CDR3 length: 15 residues. Germline assignment: CDR1 SGHDT and CDR2 YYEEEE. The J segment lost 3 bases and the V segment lost 4 bases, leaving 5 bases of the junction unmatched. CDR3 in DNA: TGTGCCAGCAGCCCCGGGACAGGAGACACCGGGGAGCTGTTTTTT. Translating gives CASSPGTGDTGELFF.